This TCR beta chain is from a study of shared clonotypes between healthy human individuals. Study-level points and caveats: It was the non-shared clonotypes that had lower generation probabilities than clonotypes shared by all four donors.

The germline gives CDR1 MGHRA, CDR2 YSYEKL. V lost 1 base, J lost 4 bases, and 9 bases lay in between. This CDR3 region has 14 residues. The assay was immunoSEQ multiplex PCR, and TCRdb's table has in-frame clones only and misses some. In the table there are hundreds of thousands of clones, approximately 95% of which are singletons. For this clone: No antigen is known for it.

The naive CD8 subset, CD45RO-negative cells positively selected for CCR7, excluded terminally differentiated effector memory CD45RA+ cells. Caucasian adults residing in Nashville, Tennessee made up all the donors. Sequencing was done on a sample of naive CD8+ T cells sorted from blood. The receptor comes from a woman aged 25 to 39 in good health. This chain links TRBV4-1 with TRBJ2-3; D gene ambiguous. CDR3 region: CASSQAVVPDTQYF. DNA for the CDR3: TGCGCCAGCAGCCAAGCTGTCGTCCCAGATACGCAGTATTTT.